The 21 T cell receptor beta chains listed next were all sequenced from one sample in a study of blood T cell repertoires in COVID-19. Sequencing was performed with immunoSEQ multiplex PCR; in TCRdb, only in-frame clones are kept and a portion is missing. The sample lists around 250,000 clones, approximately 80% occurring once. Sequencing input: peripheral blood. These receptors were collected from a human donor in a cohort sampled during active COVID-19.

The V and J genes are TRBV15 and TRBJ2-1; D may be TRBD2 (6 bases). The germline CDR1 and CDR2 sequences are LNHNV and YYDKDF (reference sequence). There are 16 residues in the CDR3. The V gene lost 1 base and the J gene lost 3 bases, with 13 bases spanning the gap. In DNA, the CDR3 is TGTGCCACCAGCAGAGTCCCCAGCGGGCGCTACAATGAGCAGTTCTTC. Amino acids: CATSRVPSGRYNEQFF.

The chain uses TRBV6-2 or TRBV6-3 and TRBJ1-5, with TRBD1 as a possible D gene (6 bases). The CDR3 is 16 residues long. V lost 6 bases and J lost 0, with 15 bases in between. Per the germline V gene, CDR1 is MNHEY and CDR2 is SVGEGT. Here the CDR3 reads CASSPRDKYSNQPQHF. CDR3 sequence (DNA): TGTGCCAGCAGCCCCCGGGACAAATATAGCAATCAGCCCCAGCATTTT.

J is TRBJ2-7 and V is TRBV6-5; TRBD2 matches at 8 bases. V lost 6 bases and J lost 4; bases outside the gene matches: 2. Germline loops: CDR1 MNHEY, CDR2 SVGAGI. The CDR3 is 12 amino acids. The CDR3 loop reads CASSVAGYEQYF. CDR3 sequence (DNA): TGTGCCAGCAGCGTAGCGGGGTACGAGCAGTACTTC.

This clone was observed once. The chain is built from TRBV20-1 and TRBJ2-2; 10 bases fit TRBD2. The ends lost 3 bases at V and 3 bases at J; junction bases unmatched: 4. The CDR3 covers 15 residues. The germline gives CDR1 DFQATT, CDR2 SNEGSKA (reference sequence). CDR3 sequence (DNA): TGCAGTGCTAGTTTTGGACTAGCGGACACCGGGGAGCTGTTTTTT. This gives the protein CSASFGLADTGELFF.

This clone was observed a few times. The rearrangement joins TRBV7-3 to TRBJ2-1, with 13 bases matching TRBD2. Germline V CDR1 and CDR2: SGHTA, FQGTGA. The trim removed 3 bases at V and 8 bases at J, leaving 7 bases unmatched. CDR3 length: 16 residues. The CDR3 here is CASSLRQLAGGDEQFF. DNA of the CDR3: TGTGCCAGCAGCTTGAGACAACTAGCGGGAGGGGATGAGCAGTTCTTC.

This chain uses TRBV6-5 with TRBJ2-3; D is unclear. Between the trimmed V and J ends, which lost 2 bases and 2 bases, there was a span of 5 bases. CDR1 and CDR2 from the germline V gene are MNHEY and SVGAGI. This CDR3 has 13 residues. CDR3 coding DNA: TGTGCCAGCAGTTACCCAAACACAGATACGCAGTATTTT. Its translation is CASSYPNTDTQYF.

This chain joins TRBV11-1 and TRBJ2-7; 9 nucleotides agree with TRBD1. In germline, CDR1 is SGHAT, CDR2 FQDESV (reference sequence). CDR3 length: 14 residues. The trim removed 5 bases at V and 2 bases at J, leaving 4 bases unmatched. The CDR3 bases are TGTGCCAGCAGCCAGGACAGGGGACCCTACGAGCAGTACTTC. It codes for CASSQDRGPYEQYF.

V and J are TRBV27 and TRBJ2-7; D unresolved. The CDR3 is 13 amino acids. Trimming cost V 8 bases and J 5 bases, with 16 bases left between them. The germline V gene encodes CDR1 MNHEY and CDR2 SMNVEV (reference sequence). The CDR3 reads CASAPWPTNEQYF. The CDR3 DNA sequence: TGTGCCAGCGCACCTTGGCCCACGAACGAGCAGTACTTC.

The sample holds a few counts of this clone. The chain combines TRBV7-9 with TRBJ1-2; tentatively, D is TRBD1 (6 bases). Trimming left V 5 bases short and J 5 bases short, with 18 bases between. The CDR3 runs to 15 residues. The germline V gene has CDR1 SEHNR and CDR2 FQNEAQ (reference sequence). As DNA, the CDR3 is TGTGCCAGCAGCGACATTGACAGGCCCGATTATGGCTACACCTTC. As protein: CASSDIDRPDYGYTF.

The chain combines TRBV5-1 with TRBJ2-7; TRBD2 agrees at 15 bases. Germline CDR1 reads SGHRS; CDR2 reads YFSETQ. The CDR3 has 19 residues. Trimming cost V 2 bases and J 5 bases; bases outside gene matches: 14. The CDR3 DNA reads TGCGCCAGCAGCTTTCTTCCCGGGACTAGCGGGAGGAGTCCCCACGAGCAGTACTTC. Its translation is CASSFLPGTSGRSPHEQYF.

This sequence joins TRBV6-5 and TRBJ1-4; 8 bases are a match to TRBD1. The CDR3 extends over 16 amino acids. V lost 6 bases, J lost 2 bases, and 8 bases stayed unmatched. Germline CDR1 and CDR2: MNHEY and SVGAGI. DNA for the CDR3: TGTGCCAGCAGGTACCTCCAGGGGGCCACTAATGAAAAACTGTTTTTT. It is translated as CASRYLQGATNEKLFF.

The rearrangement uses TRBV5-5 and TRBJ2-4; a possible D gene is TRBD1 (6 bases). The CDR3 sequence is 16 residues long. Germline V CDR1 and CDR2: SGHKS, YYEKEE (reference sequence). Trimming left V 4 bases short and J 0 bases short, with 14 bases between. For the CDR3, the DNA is TGTGCCAGCAGCAACGGACAGACACTAGCCAAAAACATTCAGTACTTC. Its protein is CASSNGQTLAKNIQYF. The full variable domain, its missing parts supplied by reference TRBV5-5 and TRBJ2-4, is DAGVTQSPTHLIKTRGQQVTLRCSPISGHKSVSWYQQVLGQGPQFIFQYYEKEERGRGNFPDRFSARQFPNYSSELNVNALLLGDSALYLCASSNGQTLAKNIQYFGAGTRLSVL.

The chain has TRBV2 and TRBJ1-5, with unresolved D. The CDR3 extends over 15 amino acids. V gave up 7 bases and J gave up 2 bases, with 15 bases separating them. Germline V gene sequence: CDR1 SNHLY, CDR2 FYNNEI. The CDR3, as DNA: TGTGCCAGCACGGGGAGGGAGGGAGGCAATCAGCCCCAGCATTTT. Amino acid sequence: CASTGREGGNQPQHF. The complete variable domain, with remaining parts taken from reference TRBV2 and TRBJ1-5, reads EPEVTQTPSHQVTQMGQEVILRCVPISNHLYFYWYRQILGQKVEFLVSFYNNEISEKSEIFDDQFSVERPDGSNFTLKIRSTKLEDSAMYFCASTGREGGNQPQHFGDGTRLSIL.

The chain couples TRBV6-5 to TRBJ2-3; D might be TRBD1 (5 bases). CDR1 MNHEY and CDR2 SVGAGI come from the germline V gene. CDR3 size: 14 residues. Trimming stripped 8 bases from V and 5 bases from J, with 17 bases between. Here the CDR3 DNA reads TGTGCCAGCGAAGACAGCCAACACCGAGATACGCAGTATTTT. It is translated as CASEDSQHRDTQYF.

The CDR3 DNA is TGTGCCAGCAGCTTCGGGGGGCCGGGGCAGCCCCAGCATTTT. It is translated as CASSFGGPGQPQHF. The J gene is TRBJ1-5, the V gene TRBV5-6; the D gene is possibly TRBD1 (6 bases). This CDR3 contains 14 residues. Germline V gives CDR1 SGHDT, CDR2 YYEEEE. The V and J ends lost 2 bases and 7 bases respectively, with 13 bases between them.

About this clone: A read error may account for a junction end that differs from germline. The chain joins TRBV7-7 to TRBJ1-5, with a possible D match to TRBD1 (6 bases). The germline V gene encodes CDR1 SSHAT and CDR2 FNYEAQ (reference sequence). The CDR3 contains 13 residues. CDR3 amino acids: CASSLDRFQPQHF. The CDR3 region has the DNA TGTGCTAGCAGCTTAGACAGGTTTCAGCCCCAGCATTTT.

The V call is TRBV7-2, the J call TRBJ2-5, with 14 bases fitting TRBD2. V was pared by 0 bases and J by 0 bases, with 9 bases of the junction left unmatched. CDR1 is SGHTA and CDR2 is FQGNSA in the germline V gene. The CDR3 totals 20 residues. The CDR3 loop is CASSLAHGTSGGSYQETQYF. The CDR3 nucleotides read TGTGCCAGCAGCTTAGCCCATGGGACTAGCGGGGGTTCGTACCAAGAGACCCAGTACTTC.

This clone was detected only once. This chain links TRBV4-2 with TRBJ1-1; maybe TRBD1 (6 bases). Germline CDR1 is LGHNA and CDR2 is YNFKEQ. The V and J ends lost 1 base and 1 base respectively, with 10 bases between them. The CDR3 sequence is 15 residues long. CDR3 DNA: TGTGCCAGCAGCCAAGTTGACAGGAGGAACACTGAAGCTTTCTTT. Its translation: CASSQVDRRNTEAFF.

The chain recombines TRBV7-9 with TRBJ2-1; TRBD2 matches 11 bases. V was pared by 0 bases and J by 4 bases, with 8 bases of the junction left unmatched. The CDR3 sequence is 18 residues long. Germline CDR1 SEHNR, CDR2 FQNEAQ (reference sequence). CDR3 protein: CASSLALTGTSGYNEQFF. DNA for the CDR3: TGTGCCAGCAGCTTAGCGTTGACGGGGACTAGCGGATACAATGAGCAGTTCTTC.

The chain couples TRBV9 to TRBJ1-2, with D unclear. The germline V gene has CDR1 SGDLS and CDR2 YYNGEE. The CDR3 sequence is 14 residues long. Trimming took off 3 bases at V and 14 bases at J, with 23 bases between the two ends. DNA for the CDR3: TGTGCCAGCAGCGCCCATGGCGGGGAGGTTTCGTGGACCTTC. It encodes CASSAHGGEVSWTF.

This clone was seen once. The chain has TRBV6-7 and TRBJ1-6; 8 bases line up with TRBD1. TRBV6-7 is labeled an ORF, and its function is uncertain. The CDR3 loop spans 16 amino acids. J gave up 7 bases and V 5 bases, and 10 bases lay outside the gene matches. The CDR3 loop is CASSREIGQGNSPLHF. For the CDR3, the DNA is TGTGCCAGCAGTAGAGAGATTGGACAGGGAAATTCACCCCTCCACTTT.